The rows below give T cell receptor beta chains drawn from one sample of a study of cytomegalovirus exposure and HLA in healthy donors. Sequenced by immunoSEQ multiplex PCR; TCRdb stores in-frame clones only, minus some. The sample holds 130,000 or so clones, 85% to 90% seen once. Specimen: PBMCs. These receptors originate from a man in his thirties or forties in good health and CMV-seronegative. CDR3s include the opening cysteine and the closing phenylalanine or tryptophan. The D gene is left open where the match is weak. Clone size, where shown, is once, few, many, or a class for clones that have expanded.

CDR3aa | CDR3nt | len | j_gene | abundance | v_gene | d_gene
CASSPDRGGQPQHF | TGCGCCAGCAGCCCGGACAGGGGGGGACAGCCCCAGCATTTT | 14 | TRBJ1-5 | few | TRBV5-1 | TRBD1
CASSEGQKNTEAFF | TGTGCCAGCAGTGAGGGACAGAAGAACACTGAAGCTTTCTTT | 14 | TRBJ1-1 | - | TRBV25-1 | TRBD1
CASSFLAGGAYEQYF | TGTGCCAGCAGCTTCCTAGCGGGGGGAGCCTACGAGCAGTACTTC | 15 | TRBJ2-7 | - | TRBV13 | TRBD2
CSVEDSGQGGYEQYF | TGCAGCGTTGAAGATTCCGGGCAGGGGGGCTACGAGCAGTACTTC | 15 | TRBJ2-7 | - | TRBV29-1 | -
CASSLAPGQQYEQYF | TGTGCCAGCAGCTTAGCCCCGGGACAGCAGTACGAGCAGTACTTC | 15 | TRBJ2-7 | - | TRBV7-7 | TRBD1
CASSPTWTGNEQYF | TGTGCCAGCAGCCCAACTTGGACAGGGAACGAGCAGTACTTC | 14 | TRBJ2-7 | - | TRBV7-9 | TRBD1
CASSLLDLWDRDPGETQYF | TGTGCCAGCAGTTTATTGGACCTATGGGACAGAGACCCAGGCGAGACCCAGTACTTC | 19 | TRBJ2-5 | - | TRBV28 | TRBD1
CASSHQGGNSNQPQHF | TGTGCCAGCAGCCACCAGGGGGGAAATAGCAATCAGCCCCAGCATTTT | 16 | TRBJ1-5 | - | TRBV7-8 | TRBD1
CASSAGANSNQPQHF | TGTGCCAGCAGCGCAGGTGCAAATAGCAATCAGCCCCAGCATTTT | 15 | TRBJ1-5 | - | TRBV9 | -
CASSDSDTNEQFF | TGTGCCAGCAGTGACTCGGACACCAATGAGCAGTTCTTC | 13 | TRBJ2-1 | medium-sized | TRBV6-4 | -
CASSYFPPGQSTDTQYF | TGTGCCAGCAGTTATTTTCCACCCGGACAGAGCACAGATACGCAGTATTTT | 17 | TRBJ2-3 | - | TRBV7-6 | -
CASSRGQGAGLTQYF | TGCGCCAGCAGTCGCGGACAGGGTGCCGGATTGACCCAGTACTTC | 15 | TRBJ2-5 | - | TRBV4-1 | TRBD1
CASSLQGSNQPQHF | TGTGCCAGCAGTTTACAGGGGAGCAATCAGCCCCAGCATTTT | 14 | TRBJ1-5 | - | TRBV6-6 | TRBD1
CASSSPSRLAGGGELFF | TGTGCCAGCAGTTCCCCATCCCGACTAGCGGGGGGCGGGGAGCTGTTTTTT | 17 | TRBJ2-2 | - | TRBV27 | TRBD2
CASSQGQSSNQPQHF | TGCGCCAGCAGCCAAGGACAGTCCTCCAATCAGCCCCAGCATTTT | 15 | TRBJ1-5 | - | TRBV4-3 | -
CASSYRGNTGELFF | TGTGCCAGCAGTTATCGGGGGAACACCGGGGAGCTGTTTTTT | 14 | TRBJ2-2 | - | TRBV28 | -
CASSRQGVYNEQFF | TGTGCCAGCAGCCGACAGGGTGTCTACAATGAGCAGTTCTTC | 14 | TRBJ2-1 | - | TRBV11-1 | TRBD1
CASSVPLTGISEETQYF | TGTGCCAGCAGTGTCCCATTGACAGGGATAAGCGAAGAGACCCAGTACTTC | 17 | TRBJ2-5 | - | TRBV2 | TRBD1
CATRTDYYGYTF | TGTGCCACCCGGACGGACTACTATGGCTACACCTTC | 12 | TRBJ1-2 | - | TRBV18 | -
CASREGGSNEKLFF | TGTGCCAGCAGGGAAGGGGGCTCGAACGAAAAACTGTTTTTT | 14 | TRBJ1-4 | once | TRBV6-1 | TRBD1